The source of this T cell receptor beta chain is a study of blood T cell repertoires in COVID-19. Study in general: The origin of the acute and convalescent COVID-19 samples was the United States, Italy and Spain. From T cells, B-cell-depleted T cells, or PBMCs came the material, which was cDNA or gDNA.

Original processing notes: Reference gene primer amplification yielded estimated nucleated cell counts. This table comes from immunoSEQ multiplex PCR, and its TCRdb copy is limited to in-frame clones, with some not included. The V and J calls and clone size are taken from that table; D and trimming were inferred from the DNA. The table lists roughly 290,000 clones, over 75% of them singletons, with approximately 8% in the top ten. Trimming shortened V by 4 bases and J by 3 bases, and 12 bases separated the two germline ends. The germline CDR1 and CDR2 sequences are MNHNY and SVGAGI (reference sequence). This CDR3 region has 14 residues.

This TCR was recovered from a woman between 45 and 65 years old who had recovered from COVID-19. Sequencing was done on a sample of peripheral blood. The chain joins TRBV6-6 to TRBJ1-2; D might be TRBD1 (6 bases). This CDR3 is CASSSGTNHYGYTF. As DNA, the CDR3 is TGTGCCAGCAGTTCCGGGACAAACCACTATGGCTACACCTTC.